The subject of this entry is one TCR beta chain. Its antigen remains unidentified. TCR sequencing used cDNA made by reverse transcription of extracted RNA. Using immunoSEQ multiplex PCR, the repertoire was profiled, and TCRdb retains in-frame clones only, with some absent. The data show 140,000 or so clones, with about half seen just once and roughly 0.99% held by the top ten. This sample was included in a study of CD8+ T cells in alopecia areata. The CDR3 runs 14 residues. The ends lost 6 bases at V and 3 bases at J; junction bases unmatched: 10. The germline V gene encodes CDR1 SQVTM and CDR2 ANQGSEA. General study results and limits: Compared with normal scalp, lesional scalp had higher clonality and more expanded CD8+ clones.

This specimen was CD4+ T cells sorted from blood, taken at week 0. The clonotype was recovered from a human donor with alopecia areata. This rearrangement joins TRBV29-1 to TRBJ1-2; 7 nucleotides line up with TRBD1. Here the CDR3 reads CSVGTGTVDYGYTF. The DNA for the CDR3 is TGCAGCGTAGGAACCGGGACAGTCGACTATGGCTACACCTTC.